This record looks at one T cell receptor (beta chain) sequence and its context. The sample belongs to a study of blood T cells in healthy people across ages. A second PCR of roughly 7 to 11 cycles used a sample-barcoded 5' primer and a J-beta primer mix. TCRdb fed the 5' RACE reads into MiXCR, producing one record per CDR3 protein. The data show about 1,400,000 distinct CDR3 sequences, around 59% seen once. Looked up from germline, CDR1 is ENHRY and CDR2 is SYGVKD. CDR3 size: 14 residues. With 6 bases removed from V and 7 bases from J, the gap between germline ends came to 18 bases. The individuals who served as donors were healthy Caucasians living in Russia, aged roughly 6 to 90. Total RNA, at least 5 micrograms per sample, came from PBMCs.

The receptor comes from a man in his late teens or twenties in good health. The sample was blood. The V gene is TRBV10-3, the J gene TRBJ2-5; D perhaps matches TRBD2 (6 bases). The CDR3 loop is CAIRAGVQEGTQYF. The CDR3 DNA sequence: TGTGCCATCAGAGCGGGCGTTCAAGAAGGGACCCAGTACTTC.